This TCR beta chain originates from a study of blood T cells in healthy people across ages. Study overall: Per two T cells, template switching captured roughly one barcoded beta molecule. Study outcomes and limitations: Researchers deemed the diversity estimates from one million T cells underestimates.

Details on this clonotype: Its matching antigen is unknown.

With a J-beta primer mix and a sample-barcoded 5' primer, a second PCR ran about 6 to 11 cycles. TCRdb recomputed calls from the 5' RACE reads with MiXCR, one row per CDR3 protein. Altogether 450,000 to 700,000 distinct CDR3 sequences are present, approximately 25% being singletons, with the ten largest covering less than 20%. The CDR3 is 15 amino acids. Material: blood. This rearrangement joins TRBV12-3 or TRBV12-4 to TRBJ2-7; 13 positions match TRBD2. TRBJ2-5 explains the end of the DNA better; the J call may be wrong. The clonotype originates from a woman in her 70s in good health. As DNA, the CDR3 is TGTGCCAGCAGCCTGACTAGCGGGGGGTACGAGACCCAGTACTTC. It translates to CASSLTSGGYETQYF.